This entry lists 28 T cell receptor beta chains sequenced from one sample in a study of T-cell reconstitution after alpha-beta-depleted transplantation in children. As it was prepared, the TCRbeta library received unique molecular identifiers. TCRdb reprocessed the PCR reads via MiXCR and lists one record per CDR3 protein. Among some 350,000 distinct CDR3 sequences, under 20% were seen once, and the ten largest hold 35% to 50%. Sequencing was performed on PBMCs, mostly from graft donor cells, taken 360 days after TCRalphabeta/CD19-depleted stem cell transplant. These receptors all stem from a male patient aged 2-15 years who had a stem cell transplant for acute lymphoblastic leukemia, so the T cells may come from the graft donor.

This clonotype was observed at least ten times. V and J are TRBV11-2 and TRBJ2-1; tentative D call: TRBD1 (5 bases). Trimming shortened V by 4 bases and J by 8 bases, and 6 bases separated the two germline ends. CDR3 length: 11 residues. Germline loops: CDR1 SGHAT, CDR2 FQNNGV. As DNA, the CDR3 is TGTGCCAGCAGCTCAGGGCATGAGCAGTTCTTC. Protein: CASSSGHEQFF. Full variable domain (missing parts from reference TRBV11-2 and TRBJ2-1): EAGVAQSPRYKIIEKRQSVAFWCNPISGHATLYWYQQILGQGPKLLIQFQNNGVVDDSQLPKDRFSAERLKGVDSTLKIQPAKLEDSAVYLCASSSGHEQFFGPGTRLTVL.

This clonotype appeared many times. The chain carries TRBV20-1 and TRBJ2-1; 14 bases align to TRBD2. This CDR3 has 20 residues. The germline gives CDR1 DFQATT, CDR2 SNEGSKA (reference sequence). The V and J ends lost 1 base and 2 bases, in that order; junction bases with no gene match: 13. The CDR3 here is CSARGEPGLAGVTPYNEQFF. CDR3 DNA sequence: TGCAGTGCTAGAGGTGAGCCGGGACTAGCGGGAGTAACCCCCTACAATGAGCAGTTCTTC.

This clonotype was counted a few times. The J gene is TRBJ2-2, the V gene TRBV6-5; D tentatively fits TRBD1 or TRBD2 (5 bases each). Germline-derived CDR1 and CDR2 are MNHEY and SVGAGI. The V end was cut by 0 bases, the J end by 4 bases, with 9 bases between. This CDR3 comprises 15 residues. This CDR3 is CASSYSRGVTGELFF. CDR3 bases: TGTGCCAGCAGTTACTCGAGGGGTGTCACCGGGGAGCTGTTTTTT.

This clonotype was seen at least ten times. The genes are TRBV28 and TRBJ2-7, with TRBD1 matching over 10 bases. J lost 5 bases, V lost 5 bases, and 12 bases had no gene match. Germline V gene data show CDR1 as MDHEN and CDR2 as SYDVKM. The CDR3 runs to 16 residues. This CDR3 is CASSPSPDRGINEQYF. CDR3 bases: TGTGCCAGCAGTCCCTCCCCGGACAGGGGGATCAACGAGCAGTACTTC. The full variable domain, rest sourced from reference TRBV28 and TRBJ2-7, is DVKVTQSSRYLVKRTGEKVFLECVQDMDHENMFWYRQDPGLGLRLIYFSYDVKMKEKGDIPEGYSVSREKKERFSLILESASTNQTSMYLCASSPSPDRGINEQYFGPGTRLTVT.

This sequence joins TRBV20-1 and TRBJ2-3; D might be TRBD2 (6 bases). This CDR3 region has 15 residues. Germline CDR1 DFQATT, CDR2 SNEGSKA (reference sequence). Deletions cut 0 bases from V and 0 bases from J, with 10 bases between. The CDR3 DNA reads TGCAGTGCTAGAGAGAGGAGGGGAAGCACAGATACGCAGTATTTT. This sequence encodes CSARERRGSTDTQYF.

The sample holds a few counts of this clonotype. The gene calls are TRBV6-5 and TRBJ2-3, with 11 bases matching TRBD2. CDR1 is MNHEY, CDR2 SVGAGI, per germline. The CDR3 loop spans 16 amino acids. V was pared by 3 bases and J by 2 bases, with 4 bases of the junction left unmatched. CDR3 nucleotides: TGTGCCAGCAGTTATGGGACTAGCGGTTCCACAGATACGCAGTATTTT. Translation: CASSYGTSGSTDTQYF.

This clonotype was recorded many times. The chain joins TRBV7-2 to TRBJ1-1; no clear D gene. V was pared by 3 bases and J by 1 base, with 9 bases between. The CDR3 extends over 14 amino acids. Germline V gives CDR1 SGHTA, CDR2 FQGNSA. CDR3 bases: TGTGCCAGCAGCTTTTTCAGGAAGAACACTGAAGCTTTCTTT. The encoded protein is CASSFFRKNTEAFF.

V and J are TRBV12-3 or TRBV12-4 and TRBJ2-7; no firm D call. The CDR3 has 12 amino acids. The ends were cut back, 3 bases at V and 5 bases at J, with 8 bases in the middle. CDR3 protein: CASSFVRHEQYF. CDR3 sequence (DNA): TGTGCCAGCAGTTTTGTAAGGCACGAGCAGTACTTC.

The gene calls are TRBV14 and TRBJ2-7; TRBD1 is a possible D gene (5 bases). Trimming shortened V by 0 bases and J by 3 bases, and 15 bases separated the two germline ends. This CDR3 spans 16 amino acids. The germline V gene has CDR1 SGHDN and CDR2 FVKESK. The chain's CDR3 is CASSQDLQASFYEQYF. In DNA form, the CDR3 reads TGTGCCAGCAGCCAAGATTTACAGGCGTCCTTCTACGAGCAGTACTTC.

This clonotype was picked up a small number of times. J is TRBJ2-1 and V is TRBV20-1; D is ambiguous. Trimming removed 6 bases from V and 2 bases from J, with 5 bases in between. The CDR3 length is 11 residues. CDR1 DFQATT and CDR2 SNEGSKA come from the germline V gene (reference sequence). This CDR3 is CSAQTYNEQFF. For the CDR3, the DNA is TGCAGTGCCCAGACCTACAATGAGCAGTTCTTC.

This clonotype was recorded at least ten times. The chain is built from TRBV5-1 and TRBJ2-3, with 7 bases identical to TRBD1. The V gene end was trimmed by 2 bases and the J gene end by 1 base; junction bases not matched to a gene: 10. Germline CDR1 reads SGHRS; CDR2 reads YFSETQ. The length of the CDR3 is 17 residues. The CDR3 DNA is TGCGCCAGCAGCTTCGGGCAGGGGGAATCCCGCACAGATACGCAGTATTTT. Translation gives CASSFGQGESRTDTQYF.

This clonotype has a handful of counts. The chain couples TRBV6-5 to TRBJ2-7; D possibly uses TRBD1 or TRBD2 (6 bases each). The V and J ends lost 6 bases and 11 bases respectively, with 17 bases between them. The CDR3 sequence is 12 residues long. The germline V gene encodes CDR1 MNHEY and CDR2 SVGAGI. The CDR3 spells CASSPISGAEYF. As DNA, the CDR3 is TGTGCCAGCAGCCCCATTTCGGGGGCTGAGTACTTC.

The chain has TRBV9 and TRBJ2-3, with no clear D. Germline V gives CDR1 SGDLS, CDR2 YYNGEE. The CDR3 has 15 amino acids. Trimming removed 0 bases from V and 0 bases from J, with 8 bases in between. The CDR3 reads CASSVGHGSTDTQYF. Here the CDR3 DNA reads TGTGCCAGCAGCGTAGGCCACGGGAGCACAGATACGCAGTATTTT.

The V call is TRBV25-1, the J call TRBJ2-7; tentatively, D is TRBD1 (6 bases). Germline CDR1 reads MGHDK; CDR2 reads SYGVNS. CDR3 length equals 13 residues. Trimming stripped 4 bases from V and 4 bases from J, with 11 bases between. CDR3 nucleotides: TGTGCCAGCAGTGGCTGGACAGCATACGAGCAGTACTTC. Translated: CASSGWTAYEQYF.

The chain uses TRBV6-1 and TRBJ2-1; 7 positions match TRBD2. The J segment lost 7 bases and the V segment lost 0 bases, leaving 6 bases of the junction unmatched. The CDR3 contains 15 residues. Per the germline V gene, CDR1 is MNHNS and CDR2 is SASEGT. Written as DNA, the CDR3 is TGTGCCAGCAGTGAAGCGGGAGGGCCTTTGAATGAGCAGTTCTTC. Its protein product is CASSEAGGPLNEQFF.

The rearrangement joins TRBV20-1 to TRBJ2-7; 8 bases align to TRBD2. This CDR3 is built from 12 residues. Losses at the gene ends were 6 bases for V and 11 bases for J; bases not matched to a gene: 12. The V gene's germline CDR1 is DFQATT and CDR2 SNEGSKA (reference sequence). The CDR3 is CSAPPVGAGEYF. DNA of the CDR3: TGCAGTGCCCCCCCGGTGGGAGCGGGAGAGTACTTC.

CDR3 sequence (DNA): TGCGCCAGCAGCCCGAGGACTAGCTCTACCTACGAGCAGTACTTC. Its translation: CASSPRTSSTYEQYF. This rearrangement joins TRBV4-1 to TRBJ2-7; TRBD2 agrees at 8 bases. V shed 4 bases and J 2 bases; nucleotides not matched to a gene: 7. This CDR3 spans 15 amino acids. Looked up from germline, CDR1 is MGHRA and CDR2 is YSYEKL.

Here the CDR3 reads CASSHQRELETQYF. In DNA form, the CDR3 reads TGTGCCAGCAGCCACCAGCGGGAGTTAGAGACCCAGTACTTC. V and J are TRBV3-1 and TRBJ2-5, with 8 bases that match TRBD2. The CDR3 covers 14 residues. Germline V gene sequence: CDR1 LGHDT, CDR2 YNNKEL (reference sequence). Unmatched junction bases numbered 4, after V lost 3 bases and J lost 4 bases.

This clonotype has only a few counts. The chain combines TRBV5-1 with TRBJ2-2, with 7 positions matching TRBD2. This CDR3 has 17 residues. V dropped 0 bases and J dropped 0; count of bases not matched to a gene: 5. Germline V gene sequence: CDR1 SGHRS, CDR2 YFSETQ. The CDR3 is CASSLVVLATNTGELFF. The CDR3 DNA reads as TGCGCCAGCAGCTTGGTAGTACTAGCGACGAACACCGGGGAGCTGTTTTTT.

Many counts were recorded for this clonotype. CDR3 loop: CASSPGRGNSPLHF. CDR3 in DNA: TGTGCCAGCAGTCCTGGACGGGGGAATTCACCCCTCCACTTT. The chain employs TRBV12-3 or TRBV12-4 and TRBJ1-6, with D possibly TRBD1 on 5 matching bases. The CDR3 covers 14 residues. Deletions cut 5 bases from V and 7 bases from J, with 12 bases between.

The chain carries TRBV20-1 and TRBJ1-5; 8 bases fit TRBD1. Germline loops: CDR1 DFQATT, CDR2 SNEGSKA (reference sequence). The CDR3 is 14 residues long. V gave up 1 base and J gave up 4 bases; unmatched junction bases: 3. CDR3 nucleotide sequence: TGCAGTGCTAGAGCCTACAGGGGGAATCAGCCCCAGCATTTT. This codes for CSARAYRGNQPQHF.

This chain connects TRBV12-5 to TRBJ2-5, with 9 bases that match TRBD1. CDR1 LGHNT and CDR2 FRNRAP come from the germline V gene. This CDR3 spans 17 amino acids. With V trimmed by 7 bases and J by 3 bases, 15 bases remained unmatched. CDR3: CASAFSPGTGLKETQYF. In DNA, the CDR3 is TGTGCTAGTGCCTTTTCCCCTGGGACAGGGCTGAAAGAGACCCAGTACTTC.

The gene calls are TRBV28 and TRBJ2-5, with D possibly being TRBD1 (7 bases). The CDR3 covers 18 residues. Trimming stripped 1 base from V and 5 bases from J, with 23 bases between. The germline V gene encodes CDR1 MDHEN and CDR2 SYDVKM. The CDR3 sequence: CASSLSPHRGGISETQYF. The CDR3 DNA reads TGTGCCAGCAGTTTATCCCCACACAGGGGAGGAATATCGGAGACCCAGTACTTC.

The chain couples TRBV6-4 to TRBJ2-7, with 10 positions matching TRBD2. Germline V lookup: CDR1 MRHNA, CDR2 SNTAGT. With 6 bases clipped from V and 1 base from J, the junction kept 24 bases outside the gene matches. The CDR3 runs to 21 residues. This CDR3 reads CASSDLLGLSLAGVRSYEQYF. DNA of the CDR3: TGTGCCAGCAGCGATCTCCTAGGGCTCTCGCTAGCGGGAGTGAGGTCCTACGAGCAGTACTTC.

This clonotype has more than one count but fewer than ten. The chain combines TRBV12-3 or TRBV12-4 with TRBJ2-2; TRBD2 agrees at 11 bases. This CDR3 is 15 amino acids long. With V trimmed by 6 bases and J by 4 bases, 4 bases remained unmatched. This chain's CDR3 is CASSTGTSGTGELFF. The CDR3 region has the DNA TGTGCCAGCAGCACCGGGACTAGCGGCACCGGGGAGCTGTTTTTT.

This clonotype was picked up a small number of times. The gene calls are TRBV6-1 and TRBJ2-7; 11 nucleotides align to TRBD2. After removal of 4 bases from V and 3 bases from J, the junction contained 8 bases not matched to a gene. This CDR3 is built from 16 residues. Per germline, CDR1 MNHNS and CDR2 SASEGT. This chain's CDR3 is CASSVSLAGGVYEQYF. Written as DNA, the CDR3 is TGTGCCAGCAGTGTCTCCCTAGCGGGAGGAGTCTACGAGCAGTACTTC.

The V and J genes are TRBV29-1 and TRBJ2-7; either TRBD1 or TRBD2 may supply D (7 bases each). V shed 2 bases and J shed 0 bases, with 20 bases lying between them. This CDR3 spans 17 amino acids. Germline V lookup: CDR1 SQVTM, CDR2 ANQGSEA. DNA for the CDR3: TGCAGCGTTGAATTGAGGGGGCTAGCGGAAAGCTCCTACGAGCAGTACTTC. It is translated as CSVELRGLAESSYEQYF.

This clonotype was counted a few times. The rearrangement uses TRBV20-1 and TRBJ2-2; D is undetermined. Per germline, CDR1 DFQATT and CDR2 SNEGSKA (reference sequence). V shed 5 bases and J shed 1 base, with 8 bases lying between them. CDR3 length: 13 amino acids. CDR3 nucleotides: TGCAGTGCTCTAGTCCAGAACACCGGGGAGCTGTTTTTT. Its translation is CSALVQNTGELFF.